This T cell receptor beta chain is drawn from a study of radiotherapy plus CTLA-4 blockade in lung cancer. TCRdb's table, derived via immunoSEQ multiplex PCR, lists solely in-frame clones and lacks some. The sample contains about 49,000 clones, around 84% of which appear only once. Focal radiation plus CTLA-4 blockade with ipilimumab was administered to patients who had chemo-refractory metastatic non-small-cell lung cancer. This CDR3 is 13 amino acids long. Trimming took 6 bases from V and 11 from J; bases not matched to a gene: 13. The V gene's germline CDR1 is SGHRS and CDR2 YFSETQ. This clonotype was obtained from a human donor with non-small cell lung cancer whose response to radiotherapy plus ipilimumab could not be evaluated. This chain uses TRBV5-1 with TRBJ1-1; 7 nucleotides align to TRBD1. Sequencing used peripheral blood, obtained from a patient treated with radiotherapy plus ipilimumab. The CDR3 nucleotides are TGCGCCAGCACCGCCGCGACAGGGACCACGGCTTTCTTT. Protein: CASTAATGTTAFF.